A single sample is the source of the 21 T cell receptor beta chains below, sequenced in a study of regulatory T cells in long-lasting Graves disease. TCR beta libraries were built with iRepertoire HTBI primers and Arm-PCR of CDR3 regions. Each CDR3 protein gets one entry after TCRdb re-called the multiplex PCR reads with MiXCR. The sample contains about 560,000 distinct CDR3 sequences, 16% of which appear only once. Noted time point: newly diagnosed GD, antithyroid drugs for less than 3 months. Isolated PBMC RNA provided the starting material for the TCR library. The sample was also reused in another study, on T cells in Graves' hyperthyroidism and ophthalmopathy.

The sample in question was peripheral blood mononuclear cells (PBMCs), obtained at new diagnosis, from a patient treated with antithyroid drugs. The origin of the receptors is a man younger than 35 with Graves disease.

In its sample, this clonotype was seen once. This CDR3 is CASATGAKNIQYF. CDR3 sequence (DNA): TGTGCCAGTGCGACAGGAGCCAAAAACATTCAGTACTTC. The rearrangement links TRBV19 to TRBJ2-4; D might be TRBD1 (6 bases). The CDR3 sequence is 13 residues long. Trimming took 8 bases from V and 0 from J, leaving 8 bases between them. Germline V gene lookup returns CDR1 LNHDA and CDR2 SQIVND (reference sequence).

Many counts were recorded for this clonotype. The chain combines TRBV12-3 or TRBV12-4 with TRBJ1-1, with 7 positions matching TRBD1. V lost 7 bases and J lost 1; bases outside the gene matches: 6. The CDR3 length is 14 residues. In nucleotides, the CDR3 is TGTGCCAGCATTCGGGACAGACCGAACACTGAAGCTTTCTTT. Its protein product is CASIRDRPNTEAFF.

A word on this clonotype: Being one base from a much bigger clone, this may be a read error. V is TRBV3-1 and J is TRBJ2-7, with D perhaps matching TRBD2 (5 bases). Germline assignment: CDR1 LGHDT and CDR2 YNNKEL (reference sequence). The CDR3 is 14 residues long. The CDR3 loop reads CASSQDLSDYGQYF. The DNA for the CDR3 is TGTGCCAGCAGCCAAGATTTGAGTGACTACGGGCAGTACTTC.

The sample holds one count of this clonotype. The chain has TRBV9 and TRBJ2-7; perhaps D is TRBD1 or TRBD2 (7 bases each). Germline V gives CDR1 SGDLS, CDR2 YYNGEE. The V and J ends lost 3 bases and 5 bases respectively, with 21 bases between them. CDR3 size: 16 residues. The DNA for the CDR3 is TGTGCCAGCAGCGAGGGAGGGGGCTGGGCGGGCGACGAGCAGTACTTC. It yields the protein CASSEGGGWAGDEQYF. Using reference TRBV9 and TRBJ2-7 for the parts outside the CDR3, the full variable domain is DSGVTQTPKHLITATGQRVTLRCSPRSGDLSVYWYQQSLDQGLQFLIQYYNGEERAKGNILERFSAQQFPDLHSELNLSSLELGDSALYFCASSEGGGWAGDEQYFGPGTRLTVT.

The V gene is TRBV19, the J gene TRBJ1-6; D is undetermined. CDR1 and CDR2 (germline): LNHDA, SQIVND (reference sequence). The CDR3 spans 14 residues. The germline V and J ends were trimmed by 4 bases and 9 bases, with 13 bases remaining between them. The CDR3 is CASSSQAISSPLHF. CDR3 coding DNA: TGTGCCAGTAGTAGCCAGGCTATATCTTCACCCCTCCACTTT.

This clonotype was counted many times. J is TRBJ1-1 and V is TRBV20-1; maybe TRBD1 (5 bases). The CDR3 runs to 13 residues. Trimming removed 5 bases at V and 2 bases at J, with 12 bases between. The germline CDR1 and CDR2 sequences are DFQATT and SNEGSKA (reference sequence). CDR3 DNA: TGCAGTGCTCCCGACACAGGCAACACTGAAGCTTTCTTT. This translates into CSAPDTGNTEAFF.

Ten or more counts support this clonotype. CDR3 nucleotide sequence: TGTGCCAGCAGCTCTCCAGGACAGTTCATGAACACTGAAGCTTTCTTT. Protein: CASSSPGQFMNTEAFF. V is TRBV7-9 and J is TRBJ1-1, with a weak D call TRBD1 (6 bases). The V and J ends lost 4 bases and 0 bases respectively, with 15 bases between them. The germline CDR1 and CDR2 sequences are SEHNR and FQNEAQ (reference sequence). The CDR3 has 16 residues.

This clonotype occurred a few times. This chain joins TRBV20-1 and TRBJ1-2; 9 bases line up with TRBD1. Germline V CDR1 and CDR2: DFQATT, SNEGSKA (reference sequence). Losses at the gene ends were 4 bases for V and 3 bases for J; bases not matched to a gene: 3. The length of the CDR3 is 13 residues. CDR3 region: CSATRDRDYGYTF. The DNA for the CDR3 is TGCAGTGCTACACGGGACAGGGACTATGGCTACACCTTC.

This clonotype was seen at least ten times. The chain carries TRBV20-1 and TRBJ2-3; 12 positions match TRBD2. The junction had 6 bases not matched to a gene; V was cut back by 2 bases and J by 6 bases. The CDR3 runs to 15 residues. CDR1 and CDR2 (germline): DFQATT, SNEGSKA (reference sequence). The CDR3 protein is CSARQTSGGPDTQYF. The CDR3 DNA reads TGCAGTGCTAGACAGACTAGCGGGGGCCCTGATACGCAGTATTTT.

The V call is TRBV15, the J call TRBJ2-3; D might be TRBD1 (5 bases). Per germline, CDR1 LNHNV and CDR2 YYDKDF (reference sequence). The CDR3 covers 16 residues. V was pared by 0 bases and J by 0 bases, with 10 bases between. The DNA for the CDR3 is TGTGCCACCAGCAGAGACAGGGCACATAGCACAGATACGCAGTATTTT. Its protein is CATSRDRAHSTDTQYF.

This clonotype was observed many times. The chain combines TRBV11-2 with TRBJ1-5; tentative D call: TRBD1 (5 bases). There are 13 residues in the CDR3. Germline CDR1 is SGHAT and CDR2 is FQNNGV. Trimming removed 5 bases at V and 3 bases at J, with 8 bases between. The CDR3 here is CASSRGANQPQHF. The CDR3 nucleotides are TGTGCCAGCAGCCGCGGGGCCAATCAGCCCCAGCATTTT.

This clonotype has ten or more counts. The chain combines TRBV6-2 or TRBV6-3 with TRBJ2-4; 10 bases align to TRBD1. The CDR3 sequence is 15 residues long. Germline lookup yields CDR1 MNHEY and CDR2 SVGEGT. The junction had 11 bases not matched to a gene; V was cut back by 7 bases and J by 8 bases. The CDR3 protein is CASTKGQGLDDIQYF. CDR3 nucleotides: TGTGCCAGCACCAAGGGACAGGGGCTGGATGACATTCAGTACTTC.

This clonotype was seen more than once but under ten times. This chain joins TRBV28 and TRBJ2-1; 14 bases align to TRBD2. V was pared by 8 bases and J by 11 bases, with 11 bases of the junction left unmatched. The CDR3 sequence is 15 residues long. CDR1 and CDR2 from the germline V gene are MDHEN and SYDVKM. The CDR3 nucleotides are TGTGCCAGCCGACTCGTTGGACTAGCGGGAGGCAAGCAGTTCTTC. The encoded protein is CASRLVGLAGGKQFF. Supplemented by reference TRBV28 and TRBJ2-1, the full variable domain reads DVKVTQSSRYLVKRTGEKVFLECVQDMDHENMFWYRQDPGLGLRLIYFSYDVKMKEKGDIPEGYSVSREKKERFSLILESASTNQTSMYLCASRLVGLAGGKQFFGPGTRLTVL.

This clonotype appeared a few times. This CDR3 is CASSLRVRQETQYF. The CDR3 region has the DNA TGTGCCAGCAGTTTAAGGGTCAGGCAAGAGACCCAGTACTTC. The chain combines TRBV12-3 or TRBV12-4 with TRBJ2-5; D remains ambiguous. The CDR3 loop spans 14 amino acids. The germline V and J ends were trimmed by 2 bases and 2 bases, with 9 bases remaining between them.

The sample holds many counts of this clonotype. The rearrangement links TRBV29-1 to TRBJ2-2; D might be TRBD2 (5 bases). The CDR3 spans 14 residues. Trimming took off 3 bases at V and 4 bases at J, with 12 bases between the two ends. Germline V gene lookup returns CDR1 SQVTM and CDR2 ANQGSEA. The CDR3 spells CSVDEGEGTGELFF. Here the CDR3 DNA reads TGCAGCGTTGACGAGGGAGAGGGCACCGGGGAGCTGTTTTTT.

A single count supports this clonotype. V is TRBV20-1 and J is TRBJ1-5; D gene unclear. CDR3 length: 17 residues. Germline V lookup: CDR1 DFQATT, CDR2 SNEGSKA (reference sequence). With 6 bases removed from V and 4 bases from J, the gap between germline ends came to 25 bases. The CDR3 DNA reads as TGCAGTGCCGGCTTAGGAGGCGGCGAGATATGGAATCAGCCCCAGCATTTT. This encodes CSAGLGGGEIWNQPQHF.

In this sample, this clonotype turned up many times. J is TRBJ2-5 and V is TRBV20-1; D unresolved. Per germline, CDR1 DFQATT and CDR2 SNEGSKA (reference sequence). This CDR3 is 13 amino acids long. The V gene lost 3 bases and the J gene lost 5 bases, with 13 bases spanning the gap. The CDR3 coding sequence is TGCAGTGCTAGGGCCGAAGGCTGGGAGACCCAGTACTTC. Its protein product is CSARAEGWETQYF.

The chain links TRBV9 to TRBJ1-4, with D maybe TRBD1 (6 bases). Germline V lookup: CDR1 SGDLS, CDR2 YYNGEE. V lost 3 bases and J lost 7, with 16 bases in between. This CDR3 is 15 amino acids long. The CDR3 sequence is CASSGGGRGGEKLFF. The CDR3 region has the DNA TGTGCCAGCAGCGGGGGGGGCAGGGGTGGTGAAAAACTGTTTTTT.

This chain connects TRBV27 to TRBJ1-2; maybe TRBD1 (6 bases). V was shortened by 5 bases and J by 4 bases, with 14 bases between the two germline ends. Germline values: CDR1 MNHEY, CDR2 SMNVEV (reference sequence). The CDR3 consists of 14 residues. CDR3 DNA sequence: TGTGCCAGCAGTACGAGACAGGAGAGCTATGGCTACACCTTC. Amino acids: CASSTRQESYGYTF.

This clonotype was seen just once. A read error may be the cause here, since a much bigger clone is one base away. The genes are TRBV2 and TRBJ1-1; D is unresolved. Trimming shortened V by 1 base and J by 4 bases, and 10 bases separated the two germline ends. This CDR3 comprises 14 residues. The V gene's germline CDR1 is SNHLY and CDR2 FYNNEI. This CDR3 is CASSEVAAGTEAFF. The CDR3 coding sequence is TGTGCCAGCAGTGAAGTGGCCGCGGGCACTGAAGCTTTCTTT. The full variable domain, its missing parts supplied by reference TRBV2 and TRBJ1-1, is EPEVTQTPSHQVTQMGQEVILRCVPISNHLYFYWYRQILGQKVEFLVSFYNNEISEKSEIFDDQFSVERPDGSNFTLKIRSTKLEDSAMYFCASSEVAAGTEAFFGQGTRLTVV.

In this sample, this clonotype turned up many times. CDR3 residues: CASRWGGEETEAFF. In DNA, the CDR3 is TGCGCCAGCAGGTGGGGGGGAGAGGAAACTGAAGCTTTCTTT. The V and J genes are TRBV5-1 and TRBJ1-1, with D perhaps TRBD1 (5 bases). V lost 5 bases to trimming and J lost 5 bases, with 16 bases between them. CDR3 size: 14 residues. Per the germline V gene, CDR1 is SGHRS and CDR2 is YFSETQ.